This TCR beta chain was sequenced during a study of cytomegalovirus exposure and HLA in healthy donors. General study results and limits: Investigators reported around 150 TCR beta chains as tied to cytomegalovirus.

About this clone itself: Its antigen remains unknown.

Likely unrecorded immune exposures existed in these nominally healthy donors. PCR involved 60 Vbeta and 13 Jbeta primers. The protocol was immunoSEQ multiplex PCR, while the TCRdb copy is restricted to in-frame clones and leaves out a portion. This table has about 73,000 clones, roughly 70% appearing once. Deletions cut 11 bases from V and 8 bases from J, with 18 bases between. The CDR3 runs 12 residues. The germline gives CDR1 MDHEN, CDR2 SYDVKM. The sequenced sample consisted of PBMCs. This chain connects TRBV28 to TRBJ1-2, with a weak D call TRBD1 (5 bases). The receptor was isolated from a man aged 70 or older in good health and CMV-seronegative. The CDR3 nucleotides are TGTGCCGTCAAAGGGGCGGCGGGGGGCTACACCTTC. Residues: CAVKGAAGGYTF.